The present TCR beta chain was sequenced within a study of T cells after yellow fever vaccination. Study-level background: SMART-Seq v4 Ultra Low Input prepared libraries from low-cell fractions. General study results and limits: Reappearance after the booster was observed for most primary-vaccination clones (about 96% CD4, roughly 90% CD8).

The V gene end was trimmed by 2 bases and the J gene end by 1 base; junction bases not matched to a gene: 9. The CDR3 contains 18 residues. Germline-derived CDR1 and CDR2 are MNHEY and SMNVEV (reference sequence). As for this clonotype: What it binds is unknown.

Universal primer sites and UMIs were introduced during 5'RACE template-switching synthesis of TCR cDNA. TCRdb re-derived calls from the 5' RACE reads in MiXCR, one entry per CDR3 protein. The sample includes fewer than 400,000 distinct CDR3 sequences, 6.2% seen only once; the top ten take over 12%. This chain links TRBV27 with TRBJ2-3; 10 positions match TRBD2. Sequencing used PBMCs, obtained 5 days after the yellow fever booster vaccination. This receptor was taken from a man aged 25 to 45 who received the YFV17D yellow fever vaccine. The CDR3 sequence: CASSLILAGEGGTDTQYF. The CDR3 DNA follows: TGTGCCAGCAGTTTAATCCTAGCGGGAGAGGGAGGCACAGATACGCAGTATTTT.